A single sample is the source of the 13 T cell receptor beta chains below, sequenced in a study of blood T cell repertoires in COVID-19. Clones were sequenced by immunoSEQ multiplex PCR, and TCRdb holds only the in-frame ones, with some missing. The data contain about 670,000 clones, 85% to 90% of them seen just once; the ten biggest clones take up roughly 0.26%. Sequenced: peripheral blood. These receptors were taken from a woman in her late teens or twenties with acute or convalescent COVID-19.

The chain carries TRBV10-3 and TRBJ1-1; D is perhaps TRBD1 (6 bases). Between the trimmed V and J ends, which lost 6 bases and 2 bases, there was a span of 25 bases. Germline V gives CDR1 ENHRY, CDR2 SYGVKD. This CDR3 contains 18 residues. The CDR3 region is CAISPTTVHKGVNTEAFF. The CDR3, as DNA: TGTGCCATCAGCCCCACAACAGTCCATAAGGGGGTTAACACTGAAGCTTTCTTT.

This chain connects TRBV10-3 to TRBJ2-3; maybe TRBD1 (5 bases). This CDR3 has 17 amino acids. Germline lookup yields CDR1 ENHRY and CDR2 SYGVKD. Trimming stripped 2 bases from V and 1 base from J, with 16 bases between. CDR3 DNA: TGTGCCATCAGTGAGCCTGTGGGGCGCCCGGGCACAGATACGCAGTATTTT. Encoded protein: CAISEPVGRPGTDTQYF.

This clone came up once. The chain has TRBV5-1 and TRBJ2-1; 8 bases map to TRBD2. This CDR3 region has 16 residues. Germline-derived CDR1 and CDR2 are SGHRS and YFSETQ. After removal of 0 bases from V and 3 bases from J, the junction contained 5 bases not matched to a gene. In nucleotides, the CDR3 is TGCGCCAGCAGCTTGGACGGGGGGGCAAGCTACAATGAGCAGTTCTTC. This encodes CASSLDGGASYNEQFF.

This chain joins TRBV5-6 and TRBJ1-2; D might be TRBD1 (6 bases). The length of the CDR3 is 15 residues. Germline V CDR1 and CDR2: SGHDT, YYEEEE. V shed 0 bases and J shed 0 bases, with 9 bases lying between them. The CDR3 reads CASSLAQGSNYGYTF. The CDR3 DNA sequence: TGTGCCAGCAGCTTGGCGCAGGGGTCTAACTATGGCTACACCTTC.

In the case of this clone: This sample also contains other DNA sequences that code for the same CDR3. The V gene is TRBV7-9, the J gene TRBJ2-2, with 9 bases lining up with TRBD1. Trimming took 6 bases from V and 5 from J; bases not matched to a gene: 7. The CDR3 runs 15 residues. Per germline, CDR1 SEHNR and CDR2 FQNEAQ (reference sequence). CDR3 protein: CASSPGQGGTGELFF. The CDR3 coding sequence is TGTGCCAGCAGTCCGGGACAGGGCGGGACCGGGGAGCTGTTTTTT.

The chain uses TRBV19 and TRBJ1-1, with D possibly being TRBD1 (6 bases). Trimming shortened V by 5 bases and J by 11 bases, and 18 bases separated the two germline ends. CDR1 and CDR2 (germline): LNHDA, SQIVND (reference sequence). The CDR3 totals 13 residues. CDR3 sequence reads: CASSSNGDTQAFF. The CDR3 DNA reads as TGTGCCAGTAGTTCAAACGGGGACACCCAGGCTTTCTTT.

This rearrangement joins TRBV9 to TRBJ1-2, with D perhaps TRBD1 (5 bases). The CDR3 is 18 residues long. Looked up from germline, CDR1 is SGDLS and CDR2 is YYNGEE. Trimming took 4 bases from V and 0 from J, leaving 22 bases between them. In DNA form, the CDR3 reads TGTGCCAGCAGCCCTGTGGGAGGGGAAAGCCCCACTAACTATGGCTACACCTTC. It codes for CASSPVGGESPTNYGYTF.

In regard to this clone: The identical CDR3 is also encoded by other nucleotide sequences in the sample. V and J are TRBV12-3 or TRBV12-4 and TRBJ2-3; 7 nucleotides line up with TRBD1. The ends lost 6 bases at V and 5 bases at J; junction bases unmatched: 2. The CDR3 length is 12 residues. The CDR3 region is CASSPGGDTQYF. The CDR3 DNA follows: TGTGCCAGCAGCCCAGGGGGAGATACGCAGTATTTT.

This rearrangement joins TRBV3-1 (or the pseudogene TRBV3-2) to TRBJ1-4; weak D call: TRBD1 (5 bases). Germline-derived CDR1 and CDR2 are LGHDT and YNNKEL (reference sequence). V lost 6 bases to trimming and J lost 0 bases, with 20 bases between them. This CDR3 is 18 amino acids long. The CDR3 DNA reads TGTGCCAGCAGACCAAGCGACAATAGACAGACAACTAATGAAAAACTGTTTTTT. Its translation: CASRPSDNRQTTNEKLFF.

This clone was found once. The chain has TRBV30 and TRBJ1-1; D is possibly TRBD1 (6 bases). The CDR3 is made up of 13 amino acids. The V gene lost 3 bases and the J gene lost 7 bases, with 15 bases spanning the gap. Per the germline V gene, CDR1 is GTSNPN and CDR2 is SVGIG (reference sequence). The CDR3 loop is CAWRRGTSDEAFF. In nucleotides, the CDR3 is TGTGCCTGGAGGAGAGGGACATCCGATGAAGCTTTCTTT.

The CDR3: CASSPEEGYQPQHF. The DNA of the CDR3 is TGTGCCAGCAGCCCCGAAGAGGGATATCAGCCCCAGCATTTT. This chain links TRBV5-5 with TRBJ1-5; D gene ambiguous. CDR1 is SGHKS and CDR2 is YYEKEE in the germline V gene (reference sequence). CDR3 size: 14 residues. Trimming shortened V by 4 bases and J by 5 bases, and 13 bases separated the two germline ends.

Regarding this clone: Other DNA sequences within the sample encode an identical CDR3. This sequence joins TRBV5-1 and TRBJ2-6; TRBD1 matches at 9 bases. The CDR3 spans 16 residues. After removal of 4 bases from V and 1 base from J, the junction contained 3 bases not matched to a gene. Germline V CDR1 and CDR2: SGHRS, YFSETQ. The chain's CDR3 is CASSRDRASGANVLTF. Here the CDR3 DNA reads TGCGCCAGCAGCCGGGACAGGGCATCTGGGGCCAACGTCCTGACTTTC. The full variable domain, rest sourced from reference TRBV5-1 and TRBJ2-6, is KAGVTQTPRYLIKTRGQQVTLSCSPISGHRSVSWYQQTPGQGLQFLFEYFSETQRNKGNFPGRFSGRQFSNSRSEMNVSTLELGDSALYLCASSRDRASGANVLTFGAGSRLTVL.

J is TRBJ1-4 and V is TRBV9; the match to TRBD1 covers 9 bases. CDR1 and CDR2 from the germline V gene are SGDLS and YYNGEE. The length of the CDR3 is 15 residues. J gave up 8 bases and V 0 bases, and 5 bases lay outside the gene matches. Written as DNA, the CDR3 is TGTGCCAGCAGCGTAGACGGGACAGGGCGCGAAAAACTGTTTTTT. Encoded protein: CASSVDGTGREKLFF.